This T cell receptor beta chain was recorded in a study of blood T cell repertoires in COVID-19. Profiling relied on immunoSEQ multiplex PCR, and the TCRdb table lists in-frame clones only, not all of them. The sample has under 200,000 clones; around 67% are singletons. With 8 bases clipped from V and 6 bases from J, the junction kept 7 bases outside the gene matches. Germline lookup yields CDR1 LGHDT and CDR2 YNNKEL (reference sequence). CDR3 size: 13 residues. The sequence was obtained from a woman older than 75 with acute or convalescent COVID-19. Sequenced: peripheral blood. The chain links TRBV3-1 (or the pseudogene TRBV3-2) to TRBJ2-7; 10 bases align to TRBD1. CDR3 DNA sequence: TGTGCCAGCGGAAGGACAGGGGGACCCGAGCAGTACTTC. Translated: CASGRTGGPEQYF.